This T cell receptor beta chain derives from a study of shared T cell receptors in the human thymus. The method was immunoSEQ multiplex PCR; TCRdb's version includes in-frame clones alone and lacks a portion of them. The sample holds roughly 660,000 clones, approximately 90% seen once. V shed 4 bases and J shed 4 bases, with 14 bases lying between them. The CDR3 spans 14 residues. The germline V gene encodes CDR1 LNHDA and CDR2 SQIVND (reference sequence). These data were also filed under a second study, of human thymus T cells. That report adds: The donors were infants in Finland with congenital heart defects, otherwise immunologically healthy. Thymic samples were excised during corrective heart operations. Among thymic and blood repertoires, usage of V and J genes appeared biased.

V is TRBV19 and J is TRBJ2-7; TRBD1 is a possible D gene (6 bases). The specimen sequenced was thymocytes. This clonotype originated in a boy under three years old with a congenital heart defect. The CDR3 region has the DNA TGTGCCAGTAGTAGCCGCAGGGGTCGATACGAGCAGTACTTC. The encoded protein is CASSSRRGRYEQYF.